The 24 T cell receptor beta chains below come from one sample, sequenced in a study of graft-versus-host responses after intestinal transplantation. The authors processed graft tissue to release intraepithelial and lamina propria lymphocytes. Using immunoSEQ multiplex PCR, the repertoire was profiled, and TCRdb retains in-frame clones only, with some absent. The sample yields about 29,000 clones, more than 70% seen once. The sample here was ileum tissue, taken 98 days after intestinal transplantation. The receptors shown here come from a human patient who received an intestinal transplant, so some T cells may come from the graft donor.

CDR3 DNA sequence: TGTGCCAGCAGCCCGCTAGCGCTTTCGATTGAGCAGTTCTTC. Its translation: CASSPLALSIEQFF. This sequence joins TRBV6-4 and TRBJ2-1; D possibly corresponds to TRBD2 (6 bases). Per germline, CDR1 MRHNA and CDR2 SNTAGT. Trimming cost V 6 bases and J 9 bases, with 18 bases left between them. CDR3 size: 14 residues.

The J gene is TRBJ2-1, the V gene TRBV19; 9 nucleotides line up with TRBD1. The CDR3 runs to 15 residues. Germline V gives CDR1 LNHDA, CDR2 SQIVND (reference sequence). V shed 7 bases, J shed 3 bases, and the junction held 7 bases outside the gene matches. CDR3 DNA: TGTGCCAGTACCCCAACAGGGGGCCTCTACAATGAGCAGTTCTTC. Translating gives CASTPTGGLYNEQFF.

The gene calls are TRBV6-1 and TRBJ2-2, with 9 positions matching TRBD1. V lost 6 bases, J lost 5 bases, and 7 bases stayed unmatched. The CDR3 extends over 15 amino acids. Germline-derived CDR1 and CDR2 are MNHNS and SASEGT. CDR3 nucleotide sequence: TGTGCCAGCAGACCCACAGACAGGGGGACCGGGGAGCTGTTTTTT. Translated, it gives CASRPTDRGTGELFF.

The CDR3 protein is CASPKGGVGYTF. The CDR3 nucleotides are TGCGCCAGCCCAAAGGGGGGGGTTGGCTACACCTTC. The chain links TRBV10-1 to TRBJ1-2, with D perhaps TRBD1 (6 bases). This CDR3 has 12 amino acids. Trimming removed 8 bases from V and 7 bases from J, with 14 bases in between. Germline assignment: CDR1 WNHNN and CDR2 SYGVQD (reference sequence).

In this sample, this clone turned up a few times. This chain links TRBV5-1 with TRBJ2-2; 15 bases fit TRBD2. Per the germline V gene, CDR1 is SGHRS and CDR2 is YFSETQ. There are 18 residues in the CDR3. Trimming at V came to 3 bases and at J to 4 bases, leaving 7 bases not matched to a gene. CDR3: CASSSGTSGGTSTGELFF. CDR3 DNA: TGCGCCAGCAGCTCTGGGACTAGCGGGGGGACAAGCACCGGGGAGCTGTTTTTT. The full variable domain, its missing parts supplied by reference TRBV5-1 and TRBJ2-2, is KAGVTQTPRYLIKTRGQQVTLSCSPISGHRSVSWYQQTPGQGLQFLFEYFSETQRNKGNFPGRFSGRQFSNSRSEMNVSTLELGDSALYLCASSSGTSGGTSTGELFFGEGSRLTVL.

V usage is TRBV27 and J usage is TRBJ1-5; TRBD1 aligns across 9 bases. V lost 5 bases and J lost 5; bases outside the gene matches: 13. This CDR3 comprises 17 residues. Germline loops: CDR1 MNHEY, CDR2 SMNVEV (reference sequence). This CDR3 reads CASSPLPGTGMDQPQHF. Written as DNA, the CDR3 is TGTGCCAGCAGTCCCCTCCCCGGGACAGGGATGGATCAGCCCCAGCATTTT.

The chain combines TRBV5-1 with TRBJ2-1, with 9 nucleotides matching TRBD1. Per germline, CDR1 SGHRS and CDR2 YFSETQ. Trimming removed 1 base from V and 9 bases from J; junction bases left unmatched: 8. The CDR3 has 15 amino acids. The CDR3 coding sequence is TGCGCCAGCAGCTTGATTTACAGGGGGCTAGGTGAGCAGTTCTTC. This translates into CASSLIYRGLGEQFF.

The chain employs TRBV27 and TRBJ2-4; D possibly corresponds to TRBD2 (6 bases). The CDR3 length is 17 residues. Germline V lookup: CDR1 MNHEY, CDR2 SMNVEV (reference sequence). V dropped 6 bases and J dropped 3 bases, with 21 bases sitting between them. DNA of the CDR3: TGTGCCAGCAGAACGCGGGACCATGATGAGGACAAAAACATTCAGTACTTC. This gives the protein CASRTRDHDEDKNIQYF.

The chain is built from TRBV5-6 and TRBJ1-6; D may be TRBD1 (5 bases). Germline V CDR1 and CDR2: SGHDT, YYEEEE. CDR3 length: 16 amino acids. Between the trimmed V and J ends, which lost 1 base and 5 bases, there was a span of 13 bases. As DNA, the CDR3 is TGTGCCAGCAGCTTGTCCCCCGGAGGGGATAATTCACCCCTCCACTTT. Protein sequence: CASSLSPGGDNSPLHF.

This chain connects TRBV14 to TRBJ1-2; 7 nucleotides agree with TRBD1. J gave up 8 bases and V 0 bases, and 9 bases lay outside the gene matches. Germline V lookup: CDR1 SGHDN, CDR2 FVKESK. The CDR3 totals 15 residues. The CDR3 spells CASSQDLRTGEGYTF. The CDR3 DNA is TGTGCCAGCAGCCAAGATCTCAGGACAGGAGAAGGCTACACCTTC.

The chain is built from TRBV10-1 and TRBJ2-3; tentative D call: TRBD2 (5 bases). This CDR3 has 12 residues. V dropped 6 bases and J dropped 7 bases, with 11 bases sitting between them. CDR1 is WNHNN, CDR2 SYGVQD, per germline (reference sequence). CDR3 DNA sequence: TGCGCCAGCAGCGCGGGTGGGAATACGCAGTATTTT. Residues: CASSAGGNTQYF.

This clone was detected a few times. The chain carries TRBV7-9 and TRBJ1-3; perhaps TRBD1 as D (5 bases). The V end was cut by 0 bases, the J end by 3 bases, with 9 bases between. CDR1 is SEHNR, CDR2 FQNEAQ, per germline (reference sequence). There are 15 residues in the CDR3. The CDR3, as DNA: TGTGCCAGCAGCTTAGCCCAGGGAATTGGAAACACCATATATTTT. It encodes CASSLAQGIGNTIYF.

The rearrangement uses TRBV5-1 and TRBJ2-5, with TRBD1 matching 7 bases. Near its end, the DNA agrees better with TRBJ2-7, so the J call may be wrong. This CDR3 is built from 15 residues. CDR1 SGHRS and CDR2 YFSETQ come from the germline V gene. CDR3 protein: CASSPRGTAPYEQYF. The CDR3 DNA sequence: TGCGCCAGCAGCCCCCGTGGGACAGCCCCCTACGAGCAGTACTTC.

In DNA, the CDR3 is TGTGCCAGCAGCTCGGGACTAGCGGGGCCTAGCTCCTACAATGAGCAGTTCTTC. This sequence encodes CASSSGLAGPSSYNEQFF. The chain links TRBV11-2 to TRBJ2-1, with 13 bases aligning to TRBD2. This CDR3 has 18 amino acids. V lost 4 bases to trimming and J lost 0 bases; unmatched junction nucleotides: 6. Germline loops: CDR1 SGHAT, CDR2 FQNNGV.

The CDR3 reads CASSLQDRGYNSPLHF. The CDR3 DNA reads as TGTGCCAGCAGCTTACAAGATAGGGGGTATAATTCACCCCTCCACTTT. The chain recombines TRBV7-3 with TRBJ1-6; D perhaps matches TRBD1 (6 bases). V was shortened by 2 bases and J by 4 bases, with 12 bases between the two germline ends. From germline, CDR1 is SGHTA and CDR2 FQGTGA. The CDR3 is 16 amino acids.

J is TRBJ2-7 and V is TRBV27; D might be TRBD2 (6 bases). Trimming removed 6 bases at V and 4 bases at J, with 13 bases between. The germline gives CDR1 MNHEY, CDR2 SMNVEV (reference sequence). There are 13 residues in the CDR3. The CDR3 coding sequence is TGTGCCAGCAGGGGGGTCCGGGGGTACGAGCAGTACTTC. Translated, it gives CASRGVRGYEQYF.

This clone has just a few counts. V usage is TRBV28 and J usage is TRBJ1-3; TRBD1 agrees at 8 bases. The CDR3 spans 15 residues. Germline values: CDR1 MDHEN, CDR2 SYDVKM. The V segment lost 6 bases and the J segment 5 bases; nucleotides outside the gene matches: 9. In DNA form, the CDR3 reads TGTGCCAGCAGGGGGTGGACAGGGAGCCGAAACACCATATATTTT. This translates into CASRGWTGSRNTIYF. The complete variable domain, with remaining parts taken from reference TRBV28 and TRBJ1-3, reads DVKVTQSSRYLVKRTGEKVFLECVQDMDHENMFWYRQDPGLGLRLIYFSYDVKMKEKGDIPEGYSVSREKKERFSLILESASTNQTSMYLCASRGWTGSRNTIYFGEGSWLTVV.

The rearrangement uses TRBV5-1 and TRBJ2-3; maybe TRBD2 (6 bases). Per the germline V gene, CDR1 is SGHRS and CDR2 is YFSETQ. V shed 0 bases and J shed 2 bases, with 13 bases lying between them. CDR3 length equals 16 residues. This chain's CDR3 is CASSLVGGGPTDTQYF. The CDR3 nucleotides read TGCGCCAGCAGCTTGGTCGGGGGAGGCCCCACAGATACGCAGTATTTT.

This clone has just one count. The chain links TRBV15 to TRBJ2-1; 8 nucleotides agree with TRBD2. The CDR3 length is 13 residues. Germline V gene sequence: CDR1 LNHNV, CDR2 YYDKDF (reference sequence). Trimming took 5 bases from V and 7 from J; bases not matched to a gene: 4. DNA of the CDR3: TGTGCCACCAGCCCCCGCGGGGGGAATGAGCAGTTCTTC. The encoded protein is CATSPRGGNEQFF.

This chain connects TRBV30 to TRBJ2-7; D is possibly TRBD1 (5 bases). Trimming cost V 0 bases and J 5 bases, with 8 bases left between them. CDR1 and CDR2 (germline): GTSNPN, SVGIG (reference sequence). The CDR3 totals 12 residues. This CDR3 is CAWSVSRDEQYF. DNA for the CDR3: TGTGCCTGGAGTGTTTCCAGGGACGAGCAGTACTTC.

The chain has TRBV5-1 and TRBJ1-1; weak D call: TRBD1 (5 bases). The germline CDR1 and CDR2 sequences are SGHRS and YFSETQ. V lost 0 bases, J lost 7 bases, and 13 bases lay in between. The CDR3 runs to 14 residues. CDR3 in amino acids: CASSLESGGLEAFF. CDR3 sequence (DNA): TGCGCCAGCAGCTTGGAAAGTGGGGGACTTGAAGCTTTCTTT. Together with reference TRBV5-1 and TRBJ1-1, the CDR3 gives the full variable domain: KAGVTQTPRYLIKTRGQQVTLSCSPISGHRSVSWYQQTPGQGLQFLFEYFSETQRNKGNFPGRFSGRQFSNSRSEMNVSTLELGDSALYLCASSLESGGLEAFFGQGTRLTVV.

The rearrangement links TRBV21-1 to TRBJ1-2; no DNA check was done on the table's D call, TRBD1. TRBV21-1 is noted as a pseudogene. This CDR3 has 14 residues. CDR3: CASRCREPIGGYTF. Written as DNA, the CDR3 is TGTGCCAGCAGATGCAGGGAACCCATCGGAGGCTACACCTTC.

This clone was seen a single time. The V call is TRBV7-6, the J call TRBJ2-7; 10 nucleotides match TRBD1. V gave up 4 bases and J gave up 0 bases; unmatched junction bases: 3. The CDR3 has 15 amino acids. Germline V lookup: CDR1 SGHVS, CDR2 FNYEAQ. The CDR3 DNA is TGTGCCAGCAGCTCGGGACAGGGGATCTCCTACGAGCAGTACTTC. Translating it yields CASSSGQGISYEQYF.

The chain joins TRBV19 to TRBJ1-6; maybe TRBD1 (6 bases). The CDR3 sequence is 17 residues long. Germline-derived CDR1 and CDR2 are LNHDA and SQIVND (reference sequence). V was trimmed by 5 bases and J by 6 bases, leaving 20 bases between them. The CDR3 reads CASSPQRNRESNSPLHF. The CDR3 nucleotides are TGTGCCAGTAGTCCTCAGAGAAACAGGGAATCTAATTCACCCCTCCACTTT. The full variable domain, with the rest looked up from reference TRBV19 and TRBJ1-6, is DGGITQSPKYLFRKEGQNVTLSCEQNLNHDAMYWYRQDPGQGLRLIYYSQIVNDFQKGDIAEGYSVSREKKESFPLTVTSAQKNPTAFYLCASSPQRNRESNSPLHFGNGTRLTVT.